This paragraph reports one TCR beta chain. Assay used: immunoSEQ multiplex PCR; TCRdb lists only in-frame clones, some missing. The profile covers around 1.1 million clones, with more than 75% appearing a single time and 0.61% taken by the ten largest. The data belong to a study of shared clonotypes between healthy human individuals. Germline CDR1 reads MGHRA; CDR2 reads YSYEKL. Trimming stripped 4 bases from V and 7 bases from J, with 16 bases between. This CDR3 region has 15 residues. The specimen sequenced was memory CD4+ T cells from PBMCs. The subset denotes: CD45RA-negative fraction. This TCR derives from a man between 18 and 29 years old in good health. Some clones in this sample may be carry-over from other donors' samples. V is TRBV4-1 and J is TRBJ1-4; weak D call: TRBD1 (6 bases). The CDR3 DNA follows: TGCGCCAGCAGCCGCCAGGGACACCAGGGTGAAAAACTGTTTTTT. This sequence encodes CASSRQGHQGEKLFF.